Sequencing of this T cell receptor (beta chain) was carried out in a study of T cell responses to AZD1222 COVID-19 vaccine. Whole-study findings and limits: It was only after the peak T cell response that any repertoires were sampled. It should be noted that donors were predominantly white British and more often female, and clonal diversity was possibly underestimated. Across the whole spike, CD4 TCRs peaked at regions 160-218 and 743-854.

Trimming removed 2 bases at V and 1 base at J, with 14 bases between. Germline values: CDR1 SGDLS, CDR2 YYNGEE. The CDR3 runs to 16 residues. The analysis combined second doses at about 4 or about 12 weeks. Notes on this clone: Its antigen is still unknown.

TCRdb keeps only in-frame clones here, not all; method: immunoSEQ multiplex PCR. This sample has about 180,000 clones, with around 90% found just once. This receptor was taken from an adult who received the AZD1222 COVID-19 vaccine. This specimen consisted of peripheral blood, obtained 28 days after the second AZD1222 dose. V and J are TRBV9 and TRBJ2-3; D possibly corresponds to TRBD2 (7 bases). The CDR3 here is CASSVGGAGGTDTQYF. CDR3 nucleotide sequence: TGTGCCAGCAGCGTTGGGGGGGCGGGTGGCACAGATACGCAGTATTTT. The full variable domain, completed using reference TRBV9 and TRBJ2-3, is DSGVTQTPKHLITATGQRVTLRCSPRSGDLSVYWYQQSLDQGLQFLIQYYNGEERAKGNILERFSAQQFPDLHSELNLSSLELGDSALYFCASSVGGAGGTDTQYFGPGTRLTVL.